This T cell receptor beta chain was retrieved from a study of blood T cells in healthy people across ages. Study findings and constraints: Long-lived donors had more naive CD4+ cells and higher diversity than aged donors.

V lost 1 base to trimming and J lost 11 bases; unmatched junction nucleotides: 12. CDR3 size: 16 residues. Germline V gives CDR1 DFQATT, CDR2 SNEGSKA (reference sequence). There were healthy Caucasian individuals from Russia, aged about 6 to 100, serving as donors. This clonotype was seen once. The antigen remains undetermined. Alongside a J-beta primer mix, a sample-barcoded 5' primer served in a second PCR lasting roughly 6 to 12 cycles. TCRdb passed the 5' RACE reads through MiXCR, listing each CDR3 protein once. The repertoire consists of 580,000 or so distinct CDR3 sequences, with less than 60% occurring once and the leading ten covering about 26%.

The sample taken for sequencing was blood. The chain employs TRBV20-1 and TRBJ2-5; 14 bases match TRBD2. The TCR originated in a man aged 80 or over in good health. The CDR3 loop reads CSARGPGLAGVNEQYF. The CDR3 DNA reads TGCAGTGCTAGAGGCCCGGGACTAGCGGGAGTCAATGAGCAGTACTTC.